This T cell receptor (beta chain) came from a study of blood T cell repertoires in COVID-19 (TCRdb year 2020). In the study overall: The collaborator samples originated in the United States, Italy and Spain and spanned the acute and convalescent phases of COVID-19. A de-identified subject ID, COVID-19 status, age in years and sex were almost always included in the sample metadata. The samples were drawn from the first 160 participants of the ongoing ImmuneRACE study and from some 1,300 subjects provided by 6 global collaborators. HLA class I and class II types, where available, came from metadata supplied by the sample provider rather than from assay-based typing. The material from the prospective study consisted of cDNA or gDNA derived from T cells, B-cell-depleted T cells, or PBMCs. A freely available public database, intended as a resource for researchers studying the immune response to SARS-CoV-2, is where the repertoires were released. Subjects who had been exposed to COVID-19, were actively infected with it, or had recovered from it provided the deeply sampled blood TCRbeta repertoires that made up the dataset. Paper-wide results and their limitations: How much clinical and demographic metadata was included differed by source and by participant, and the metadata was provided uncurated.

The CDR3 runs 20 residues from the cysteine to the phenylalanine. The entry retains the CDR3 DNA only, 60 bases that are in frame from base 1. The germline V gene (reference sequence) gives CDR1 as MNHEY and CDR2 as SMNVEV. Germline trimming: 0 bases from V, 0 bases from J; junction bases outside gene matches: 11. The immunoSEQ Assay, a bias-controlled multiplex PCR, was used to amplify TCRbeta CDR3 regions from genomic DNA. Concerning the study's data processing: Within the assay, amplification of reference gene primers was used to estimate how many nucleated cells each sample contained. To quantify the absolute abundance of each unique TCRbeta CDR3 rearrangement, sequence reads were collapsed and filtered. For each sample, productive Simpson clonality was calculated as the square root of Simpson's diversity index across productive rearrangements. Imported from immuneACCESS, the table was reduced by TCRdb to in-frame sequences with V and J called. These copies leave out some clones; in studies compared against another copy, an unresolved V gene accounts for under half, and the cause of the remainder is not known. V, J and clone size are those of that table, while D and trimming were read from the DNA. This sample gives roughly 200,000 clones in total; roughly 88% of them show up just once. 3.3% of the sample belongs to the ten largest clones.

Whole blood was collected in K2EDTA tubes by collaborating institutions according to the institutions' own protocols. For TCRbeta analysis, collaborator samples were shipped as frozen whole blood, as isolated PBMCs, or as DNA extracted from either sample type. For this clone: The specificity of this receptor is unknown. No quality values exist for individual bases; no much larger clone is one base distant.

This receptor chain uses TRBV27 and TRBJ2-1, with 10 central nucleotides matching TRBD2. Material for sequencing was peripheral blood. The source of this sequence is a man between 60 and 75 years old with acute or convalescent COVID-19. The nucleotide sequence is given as TGTGCCAGCAGTTTATCGAGGTCTAGCGGGAGACGGAGCTCCTACAATGAGCAGTTCTTC. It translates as CASSLSRSSGRRSSYNEQFF.